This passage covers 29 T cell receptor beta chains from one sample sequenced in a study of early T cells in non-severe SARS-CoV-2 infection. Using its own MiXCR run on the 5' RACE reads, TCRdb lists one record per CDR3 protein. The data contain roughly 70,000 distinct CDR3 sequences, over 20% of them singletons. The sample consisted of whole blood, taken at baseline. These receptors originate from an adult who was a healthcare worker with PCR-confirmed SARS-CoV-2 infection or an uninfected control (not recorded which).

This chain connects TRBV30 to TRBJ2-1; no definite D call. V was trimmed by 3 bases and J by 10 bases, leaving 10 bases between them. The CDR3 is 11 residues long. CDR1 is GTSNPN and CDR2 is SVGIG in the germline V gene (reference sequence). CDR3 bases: TGTGCCTGGAGATCGGCCCGCGAGCAGTTCTTC. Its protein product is CAWRSAREQFF.

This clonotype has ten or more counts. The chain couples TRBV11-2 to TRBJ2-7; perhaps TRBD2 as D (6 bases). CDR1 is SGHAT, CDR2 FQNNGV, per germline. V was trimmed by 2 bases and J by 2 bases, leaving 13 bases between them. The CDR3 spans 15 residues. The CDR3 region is CASSLFPGGPYEQYF. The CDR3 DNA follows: TGTGCCAGCAGCTTATTCCCTGGAGGGCCCTACGAGCAGTACTTC.

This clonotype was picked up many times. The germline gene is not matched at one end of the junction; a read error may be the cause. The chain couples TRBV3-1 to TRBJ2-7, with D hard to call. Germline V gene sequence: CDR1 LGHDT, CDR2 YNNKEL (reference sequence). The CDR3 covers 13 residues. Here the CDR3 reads CASSEEPAYEQYF. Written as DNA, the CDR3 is TGTGCCAGCAGCGAAGAGCCCGCCTACGAGCAGTACTTC.

As DNA, the CDR3 is TGTGCCAGCAGCCCCGGGACAGGGGTAACCTACGAGCAGTACTTC. Protein sequence: CASSPGTGVTYEQYF. V usage is TRBV3-1 and J usage is TRBJ2-7, with 10 bases identical to TRBD1. Germline CDR1 reads LGHDT; CDR2 reads YNNKEL (reference sequence). The CDR3 is 15 amino acids. V was clipped by 4 bases and J by 2 bases; unmatched bases: 5.

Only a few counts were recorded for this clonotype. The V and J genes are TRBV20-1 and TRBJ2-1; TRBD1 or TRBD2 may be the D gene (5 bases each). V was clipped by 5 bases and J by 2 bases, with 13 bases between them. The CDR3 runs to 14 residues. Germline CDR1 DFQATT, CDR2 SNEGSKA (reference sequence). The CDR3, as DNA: TGCAGTGCTGACCGGGACCCCCCCTACAATGAGCAGTTCTTC. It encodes CSADRDPPYNEQFF.

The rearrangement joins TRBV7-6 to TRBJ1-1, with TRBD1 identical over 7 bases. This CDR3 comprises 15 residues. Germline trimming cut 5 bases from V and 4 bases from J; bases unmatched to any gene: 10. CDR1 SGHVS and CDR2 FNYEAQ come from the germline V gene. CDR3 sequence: CASSPTTGPSTEAFF. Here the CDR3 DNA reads TGTGCCAGCAGCCCGACGACAGGGCCTAGCACTGAAGCTTTCTTT.

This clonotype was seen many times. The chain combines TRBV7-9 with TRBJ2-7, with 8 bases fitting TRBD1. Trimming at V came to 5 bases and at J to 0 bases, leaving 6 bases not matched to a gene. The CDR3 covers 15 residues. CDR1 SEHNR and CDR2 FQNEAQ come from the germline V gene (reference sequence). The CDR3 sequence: CASSPRTGLSYEQYF. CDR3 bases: TGTGCCAGCAGCCCGCGGACAGGGCTCTCCTACGAGCAGTACTTC.

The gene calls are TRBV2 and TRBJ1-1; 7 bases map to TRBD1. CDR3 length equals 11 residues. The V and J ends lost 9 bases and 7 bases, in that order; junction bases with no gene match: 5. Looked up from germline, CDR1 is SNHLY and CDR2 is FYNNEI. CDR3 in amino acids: CASRRDSEAFF. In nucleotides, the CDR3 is TGTGCCAGTCGGCGGGACAGTGAAGCTTTCTTT.

The CDR3 protein is CASSYTGGGRAYEQYF. As DNA, the CDR3 is TGTGCCAGCAGTTATACGGGGGGAGGCAGAGCCTACGAGCAGTACTTC. The V and J genes are TRBV6-6 and TRBJ2-7, with 7 bases identical to TRBD2. The CDR3 is 16 amino acids. Unmatched junction bases numbered 10, after V lost 3 bases and J lost 2 bases. Germline values: CDR1 MNHNY, CDR2 SVGAGI (reference sequence).

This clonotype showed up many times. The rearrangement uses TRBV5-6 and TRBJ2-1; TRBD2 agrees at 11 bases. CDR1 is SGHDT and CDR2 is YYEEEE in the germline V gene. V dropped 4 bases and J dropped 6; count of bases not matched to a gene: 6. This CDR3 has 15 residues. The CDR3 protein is CASSPGLAESNEQFF. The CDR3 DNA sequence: TGTGCCAGCAGCCCGGGACTAGCGGAGTCCAATGAGCAGTTCTTC.

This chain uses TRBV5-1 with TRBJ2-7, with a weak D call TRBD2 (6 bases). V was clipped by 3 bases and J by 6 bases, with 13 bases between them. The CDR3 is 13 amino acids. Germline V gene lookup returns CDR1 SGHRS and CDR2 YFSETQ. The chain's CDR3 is CASSWSGDFEQYF. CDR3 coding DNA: TGCGCCAGCAGCTGGTCGGGGGATTTCGAGCAGTACTTC.

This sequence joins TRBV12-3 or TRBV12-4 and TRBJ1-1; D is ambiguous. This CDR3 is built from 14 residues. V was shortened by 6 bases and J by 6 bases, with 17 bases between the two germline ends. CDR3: CASSFRGRRPEAFF. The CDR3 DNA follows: TGTGCCAGCAGCTTCCGCGGCAGGCGGCCTGAAGCTTTCTTT.

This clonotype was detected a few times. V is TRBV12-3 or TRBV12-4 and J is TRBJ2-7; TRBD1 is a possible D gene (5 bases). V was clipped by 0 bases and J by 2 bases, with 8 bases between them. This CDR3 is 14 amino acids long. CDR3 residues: CASSLARVPYEQYF. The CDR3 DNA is TGTGCCAGCAGTTTAGCCAGGGTACCCTACGAGCAGTACTTC.

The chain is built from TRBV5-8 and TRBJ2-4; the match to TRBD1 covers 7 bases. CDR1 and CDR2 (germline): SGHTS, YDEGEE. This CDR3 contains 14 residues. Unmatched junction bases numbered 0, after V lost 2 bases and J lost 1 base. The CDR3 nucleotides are TGTGCCAGCAGCTTACAGGGGGCCAAAAACATTCAGTACTTC. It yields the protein CASSLQGAKNIQYF.

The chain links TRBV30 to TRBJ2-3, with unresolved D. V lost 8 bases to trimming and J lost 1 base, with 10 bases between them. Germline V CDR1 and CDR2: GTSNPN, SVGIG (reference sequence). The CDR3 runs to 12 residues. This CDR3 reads CALGLGTDTQYF. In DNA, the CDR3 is TGTGCCCTGGGATTGGGCACAGATACGCAGTATTTT.

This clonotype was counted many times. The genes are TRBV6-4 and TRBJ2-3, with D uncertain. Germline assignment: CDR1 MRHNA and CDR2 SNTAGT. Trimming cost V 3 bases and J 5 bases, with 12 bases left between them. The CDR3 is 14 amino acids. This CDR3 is CASSETSLGDTQYF. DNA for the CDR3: TGTGCCAGCAGTGAAACTTCTCTCGGAGATACGCAGTATTTT.

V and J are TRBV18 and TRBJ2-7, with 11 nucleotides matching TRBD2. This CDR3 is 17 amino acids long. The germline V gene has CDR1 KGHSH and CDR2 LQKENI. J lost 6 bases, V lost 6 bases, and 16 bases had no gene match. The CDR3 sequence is CASSPRRLAGPTGEQYF. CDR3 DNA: TGTGCCAGCTCCCCAAGGAGACTAGCGGGACCCACTGGCGAGCAGTACTTC.

The CDR3 DNA is TGCAGTGCTAGTCGACAGGATGGGGTCGAGCAGTACTTC. This sequence encodes CSASRQDGVEQYF. The genes are TRBV20-1 and TRBJ2-7; a possible D gene is TRBD1 (6 bases). Trimming removed 3 bases at V and 6 bases at J, with 15 bases between. Germline V CDR1 and CDR2: DFQATT, SNEGSKA (reference sequence). This CDR3 spans 13 amino acids.

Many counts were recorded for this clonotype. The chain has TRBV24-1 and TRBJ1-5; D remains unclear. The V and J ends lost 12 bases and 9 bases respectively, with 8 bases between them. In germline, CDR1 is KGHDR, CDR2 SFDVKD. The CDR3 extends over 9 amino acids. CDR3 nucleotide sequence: TGTGCCCGGCACGGGCCCCAGCATTTT. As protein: CARHGPQHF.

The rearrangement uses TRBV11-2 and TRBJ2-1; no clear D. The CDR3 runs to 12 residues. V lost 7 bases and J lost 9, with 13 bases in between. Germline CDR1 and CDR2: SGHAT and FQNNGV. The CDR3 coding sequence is TGTGCCAGCACCCCGGCCCGCAGTGAGCAGTTCTTC. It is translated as CASTPARSEQFF.

The CDR3 spells CASSQERTGLAKNIQYF. CDR3 in DNA: TGTGCCAGCAGCCAAGAAAGGACGGGGCTAGCCAAAAACATTCAGTACTTC. The rearrangement uses TRBV4-2 and TRBJ2-4; the D gene could be TRBD1 or TRBD2 (5 bases each). Germline CDR1 LGHNA, CDR2 YNFKEQ. CDR3 length equals 17 residues. V was shortened by 0 bases and J by 0 bases, with 12 bases between the two germline ends.

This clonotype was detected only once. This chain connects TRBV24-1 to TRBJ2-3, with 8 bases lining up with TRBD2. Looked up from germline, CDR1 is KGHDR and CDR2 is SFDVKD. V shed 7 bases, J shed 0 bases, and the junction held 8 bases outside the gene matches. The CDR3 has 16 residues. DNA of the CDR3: TGTGCCACCAGCGCGGGGGGAGCCCAAAGCACAGATACGCAGTATTTT. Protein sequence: CATSAGGAQSTDTQYF.

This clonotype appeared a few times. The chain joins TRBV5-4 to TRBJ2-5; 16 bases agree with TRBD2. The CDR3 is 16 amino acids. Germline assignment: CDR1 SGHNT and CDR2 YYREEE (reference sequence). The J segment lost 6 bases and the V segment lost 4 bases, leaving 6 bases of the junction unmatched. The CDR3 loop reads CASSLGTSGGGKTQYF. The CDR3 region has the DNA TGTGCCAGCAGCCTCGGGACTAGCGGGGGGGGTAAGACCCAGTACTTC.

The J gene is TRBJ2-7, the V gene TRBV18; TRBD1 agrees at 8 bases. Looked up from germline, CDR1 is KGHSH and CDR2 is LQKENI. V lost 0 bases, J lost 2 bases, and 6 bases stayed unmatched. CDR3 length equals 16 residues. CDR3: CASSPPNTGGPYEQYF. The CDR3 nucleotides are TGTGCCAGCTCACCACCGAATACAGGGGGTCCCTACGAGCAGTACTTC. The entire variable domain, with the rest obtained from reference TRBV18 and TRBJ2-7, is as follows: NAGVMQNPRHLVRRRGQEARLRCSPMKGHSHVYWYRQLPEEGLKFMVYLQKENIIDESGMPKERFSAEFPKEGPSILRIQQVVRGDSAAYFCASSPPNTGGPYEQYFGPGTRLTVT.

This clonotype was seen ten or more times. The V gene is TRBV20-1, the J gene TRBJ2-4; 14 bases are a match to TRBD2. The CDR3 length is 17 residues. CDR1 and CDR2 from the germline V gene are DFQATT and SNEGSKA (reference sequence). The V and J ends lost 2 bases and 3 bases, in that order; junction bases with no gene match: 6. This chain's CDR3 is CSARPIGTSGGKNIQYF. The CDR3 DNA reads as TGCAGTGCTAGACCCATCGGGACTAGCGGGGGCAAAAACATTCAGTACTTC.

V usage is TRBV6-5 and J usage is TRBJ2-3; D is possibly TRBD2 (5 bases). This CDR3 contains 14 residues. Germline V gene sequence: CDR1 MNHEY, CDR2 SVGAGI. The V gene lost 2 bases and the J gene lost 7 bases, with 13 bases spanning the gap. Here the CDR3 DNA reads TGTGCCAGCAGTTACACGGGAAAGGTGAATACGCAGTATTTT. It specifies CASSYTGKVNTQYF.

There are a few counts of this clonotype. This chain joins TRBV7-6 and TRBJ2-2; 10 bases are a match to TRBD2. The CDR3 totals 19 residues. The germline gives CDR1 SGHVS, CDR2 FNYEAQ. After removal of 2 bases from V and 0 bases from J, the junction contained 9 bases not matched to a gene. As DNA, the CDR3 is TGTGCCAGCAGCTTAATTCCCCCGGGACTAGCGACGAACACCGGGGAGCTGTTTTTT. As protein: CASSLIPPGLATNTGELFF.

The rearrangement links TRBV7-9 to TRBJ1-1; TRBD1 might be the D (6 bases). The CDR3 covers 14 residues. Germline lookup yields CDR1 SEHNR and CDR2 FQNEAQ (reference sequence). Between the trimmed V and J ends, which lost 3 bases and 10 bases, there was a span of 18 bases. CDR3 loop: CASSFPLAGAVAFF. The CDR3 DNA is TGTGCCAGCAGCTTCCCCCTGGCGGGGGCTGTAGCTTTCTTT.

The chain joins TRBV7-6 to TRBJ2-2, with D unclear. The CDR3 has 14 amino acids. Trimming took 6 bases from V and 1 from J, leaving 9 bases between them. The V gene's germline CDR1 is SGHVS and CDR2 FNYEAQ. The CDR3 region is CASSLSENTGELFF. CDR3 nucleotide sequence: TGTGCCAGCAGTCTCAGCGAGAACACCGGGGAGCTGTTTTTT.